These 9 T cell receptor beta chains originate from one sample sequenced in a study of T cells in women clearing cervical HPV infection (dated by TCRdb to the late 2010s). Preparation of the library involved the immunoSEQ multiplex PCR assay. TCRdb carries this immuneACCESS record with in-frame sequences only. Its versions omit some clonotypes, under half of them owing to an unresolved V gene in the studies checked, with the rest unexplained. The sample table holds under 35,000 clones. Clones ranked in the top ten supply approximately 1.5% of the sample. The sample taken for sequencing was blood buffy coat. The origin of the receptors is a woman between 18 and 70 years old with a cervical HPV16 infection that either progressed to CIN3+ or cleared (not recorded which).

In regard to this clone: The sequenced fragment ends 3 residues before the CDR3 boundary, so the rest is inferred from the germline J gene. The chain links TRBV29-1 to TRBJ2-2; possible D gene TRBD1, 5 bases. Germline V gene data show CDR1 as SQVTM and CDR2 as ANQGSEA. CDR3 size: 14 residues. The chain's CDR3 is CSVTDSATNEKLFF. Incomplete CDR3 DNA: TGCAGCGTAACCGACAGTGCAACTAATGAAAAG.

Regarding this clone: The observed sequence ends 3 residues before the CDR3 terminus, with the missing tail filled in from the germline J gene. J is TRBJ2-1 and V is TRBV5-1; D perhaps matches TRBD2 (6 bases). CDR1 and CDR2 from the germline V gene are SGHRS and YFSETQ. V was pared by 0 bases and J by 8 bases, with 12 bases between. The CDR3 covers 14 residues. CDR3 DNA (partial): TGCGCCAGCAGCTTGGCGGGGCGGGGCGATGAG. This codes for CASSLAGRGDE. The whole CDR3 protein reads CASSLAGRGDEQFF.

For this clone: The sequenced fragment ends 3 residues before the CDR3 boundary, so the rest is inferred from the germline J gene. The chain links TRBV6-1 to TRBJ2-3; D is perhaps TRBD1 (5 bases). Germline lookup yields CDR1 MNHNS and CDR2 SASEGT. CDR3 size: 17 residues. The sequenced part of the CDR3 DNA is TGTGCCAGCAGTGAAGTTCAGGCAGGGTGGAGCAATCAGCCG. As protein: CASSEVQAGWSNQP. The complete CDR3 protein is CASSEVQAGWSNQPQYF.

The sequenced part of the CDR3 DNA is TGTGCCAGCAGCTCCGGTGTATCTAACTATGGC. Translating it yields CASSSGVSNYG. The CDR3 as a whole reads CASSSGVSNYGYTF. J is TRBJ1-2 and V is TRBV13; no clear D gene. The read halts 3 residues ahead of the CDR3 end, with the missing end drawn from the germline J gene. CDR1 PRHDT and CDR2 FYEKMQ come from the germline V gene (reference sequence). The CDR3 covers 14 residues. V was pared by 4 bases and J by 0 bases, with 9 bases between.

To note about this clone: The CDR3 extends 3 residues past the end of the read, so its final part is completed from the germline J gene. The gene calls are TRBV5-4 and TRBJ2-1, with D uncertain. CDR1 SGHNT and CDR2 YYREEE come from the germline V gene (reference sequence). Trimming took off 0 bases at V and 2 bases at J, with 9 bases between the two ends. This CDR3 has 15 residues. Here the CDR3 reads CASSLGLEAYNEQFF. Incomplete CDR3 DNA: TGTGCCAGCAGCTTGGGTCTAGAAGCCTACAATGAG. The variable domain in full, with the rest retrieved from reference TRBV5-4 and TRBJ2-1, is ETGVTQSPTHLIKTRGQQVTLRCSSQSGHNTVSWYQQALGQGPQFIFQYYREEENGRGNFPPRFSGLQFPNYSSELNVNALELDDSALYLCASSLGLEAYNEQFFGPGTRLTVL.

Comment on this clone: The CDR3 goes on 3 residues after the read ends, and that part is filled in from the germline J gene. The chain links TRBV5-1 to TRBJ2-3, with 14 bases that match TRBD2. The germline gives CDR1 SGHRS, CDR2 YFSETQ. The CDR3 has 19 residues. The sequenced part of the CDR3 DNA is TGCGCCAGCAGCTGGGCCGGGACTAGCGGGAGTTCCCTCCAAGAGACG. Translation: CASSWAGTSGSSLQET. The entire CDR3 protein reads CASSWAGTSGSSLQETQYF.

Of note for this clone: The read finishes 3 residues shy of the CDR3 end, and the germline J gene is used to complete it. The rearrangement links TRBV20-1 to TRBJ1-6, with 9 positions matching TRBD1. V was clipped by 3 bases and J by 4 bases; unmatched bases: 1. The CDR3 has 14 residues. Germline V gene lookup returns CDR1 DFQATT and CDR2 SNEGSKA (reference sequence). Here the CDR3 reads CSASDRGYNSPLHF. CDR3 DNA, as far as it was read: TGCAGTGCTAGTGACAGGGGGTATAATTCACCC.

Worth noting for this clone: The read ends 3 residues shy of where the CDR3 ends; the end is completed using the germline J gene. This chain uses TRBV29-1 with TRBJ1-4, with 9 nucleotides matching TRBD1. The CDR3 is 14 amino acids. From germline, CDR1 is SQVTM and CDR2 ANQGSEA. Incomplete CDR3 DNA: TGCAGCGTCCCCCCGGGACAGGGTGTGTGGAAA. This encodes CSVPPGQGVWK. In full, the CDR3 reads CSVPPGQGVWKLFF.

Worth noting for this clone: The read ends 3 residues early relative to the CDR3; the germline J gene fills the gap. The chain uses TRBV5-1 and TRBJ2-7, with 7 bases that match TRBD1. The V segment lost 3 bases and the J segment 2 bases; nucleotides outside the gene matches: 2. Per the germline V gene, CDR1 is SGHRS and CDR2 is YFSETQ. The CDR3 loop spans 13 amino acids. The DNA read from the CDR3 is TGCGCCAGCAGCTACGGGACAGCCTACGAG. Its translation: CASSYGTAYE. The CDR3, in full, reads CASSYGTAYEQYF.